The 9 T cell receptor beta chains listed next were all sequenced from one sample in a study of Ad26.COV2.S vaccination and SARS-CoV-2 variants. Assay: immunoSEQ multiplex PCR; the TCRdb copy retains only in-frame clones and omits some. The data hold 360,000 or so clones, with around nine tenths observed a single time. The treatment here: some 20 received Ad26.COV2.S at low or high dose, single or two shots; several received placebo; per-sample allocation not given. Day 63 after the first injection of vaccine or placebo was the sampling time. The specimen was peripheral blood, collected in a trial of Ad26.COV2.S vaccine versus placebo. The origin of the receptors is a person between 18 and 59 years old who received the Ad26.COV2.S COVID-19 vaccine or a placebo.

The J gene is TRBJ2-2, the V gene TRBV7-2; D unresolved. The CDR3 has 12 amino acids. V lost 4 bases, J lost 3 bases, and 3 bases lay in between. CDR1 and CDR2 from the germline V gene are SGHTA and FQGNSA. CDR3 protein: CASSSDTGELFF. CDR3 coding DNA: TGTGCCAGCAGCTCTGACACCGGGGAGCTGTTTTTT.

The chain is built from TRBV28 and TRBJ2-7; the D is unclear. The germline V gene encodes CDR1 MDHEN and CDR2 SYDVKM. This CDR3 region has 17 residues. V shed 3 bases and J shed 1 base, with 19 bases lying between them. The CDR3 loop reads CASSFNSYDPLSYEQYF. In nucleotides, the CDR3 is TGTGCCAGCAGTTTTAACTCCTACGACCCTTTGTCCTACGAGCAGTACTTC.

The CDR3 DNA sequence: TGTGCCAGCAGTTTATCAGTTAACATCCCGTTCTTC. Translated: CASSLSVNIPFF. This sequence joins TRBV28 and TRBJ2-1; D is uncertain. Germline V CDR1 and CDR2: MDHEN, SYDVKM. The CDR3 length is 12 residues. The V gene lost 1 base and the J gene lost 15 bases, with 13 bases spanning the gap.

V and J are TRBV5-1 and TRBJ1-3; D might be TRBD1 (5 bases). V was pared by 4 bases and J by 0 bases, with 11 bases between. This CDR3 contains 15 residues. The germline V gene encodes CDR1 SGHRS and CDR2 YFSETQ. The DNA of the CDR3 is TGCGCCAGCAGCGCTACAGGAGACTCTGGAAACACCATATATTTT. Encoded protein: CASSATGDSGNTIYF.

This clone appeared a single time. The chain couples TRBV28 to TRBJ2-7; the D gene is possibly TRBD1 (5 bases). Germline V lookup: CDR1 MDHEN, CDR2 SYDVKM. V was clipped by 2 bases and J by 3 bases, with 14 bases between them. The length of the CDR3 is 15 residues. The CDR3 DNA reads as TGTGCCAGCAGTTTAGGGGTAACAGGCAACTACGAGCAGTACTTC. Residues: CASSLGVTGNYEQYF.

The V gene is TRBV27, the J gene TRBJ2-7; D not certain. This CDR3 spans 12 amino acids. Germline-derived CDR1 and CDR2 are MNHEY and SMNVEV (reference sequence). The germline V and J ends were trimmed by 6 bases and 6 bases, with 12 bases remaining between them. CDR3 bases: TGTGCCAGCAGGAATACGCTATTCGAGCAGTACTTC. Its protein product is CASRNTLFEQYF.

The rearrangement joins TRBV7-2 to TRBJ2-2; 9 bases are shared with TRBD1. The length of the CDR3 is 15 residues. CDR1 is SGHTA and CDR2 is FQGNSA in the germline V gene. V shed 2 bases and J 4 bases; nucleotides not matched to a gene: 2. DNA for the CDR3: TGTGCCAGCAGCTTACTGACAGGGGGCACCGGGGAGCTGTTTTTT. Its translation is CASSLLTGGTGELFF.

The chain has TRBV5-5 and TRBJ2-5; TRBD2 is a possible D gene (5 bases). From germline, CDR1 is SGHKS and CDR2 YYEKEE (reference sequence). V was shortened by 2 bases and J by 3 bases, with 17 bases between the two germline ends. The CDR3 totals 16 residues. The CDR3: CASSFPAGPREETQYF. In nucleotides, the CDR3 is TGTGCCAGCAGCTTCCCGGCCGGGCCGAGGGAAGAGACCCAGTACTTC.

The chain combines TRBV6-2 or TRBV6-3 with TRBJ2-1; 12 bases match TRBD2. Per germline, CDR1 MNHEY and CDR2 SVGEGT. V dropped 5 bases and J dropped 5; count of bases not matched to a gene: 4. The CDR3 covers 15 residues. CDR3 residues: CASSQRLAGDNEQFF. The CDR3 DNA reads TGTGCCAGCAGTCAAAGACTAGCGGGGGACAATGAGCAGTTCTTC.